A selection of T cell receptor beta chains follows, all from one sample in a study of response to subunit inactivated influenza vaccine. TCRdb ran MiXCR on the RT-PCR reads and lists one entry per CDR3 protein. The sample lists approximately 250,000 distinct CDR3 sequences, 9% to 15% occurring once. The material sequenced was non-naive T cells sorted from PBMCs, taken 14 to 15 days before vaccination. These receptors all stem from a man aged 45-65 years who received an inactivated influenza vaccine. CDR3s include the opening cysteine and the closing phenylalanine or tryptophan. Each record gives: J gene, clone size, V gene, D gene, CDR3 protein, CDR3 DNA. A D gene is named only where the DNA matches it firmly. Clone size is given for some rows only: seen once, a few or many times, or a class if the clone is expanded.

J gene: TRBJ2-3
clone size: few
V gene: TRBV20-1
D gene: TRBD2
CDR3 protein: CSAVRGGATDTQYF
CDR3 DNA: TGCAGTGCTGTCCGGGGGGGCGCCACAGATACGCAGTATTTT

J gene: TRBJ1-5
clone size: .
V gene: TRBV15
D gene: .
CDR3 protein: CATSRDGRDQPKHF
CDR3 DNA: TGTGCCACCAGCAGAGACGGAAGGGATCAGCCCAAGCATTTT

J gene: TRBJ2-1
clone size: .
V gene: TRBV7-9
D gene: .
CDR3 protein: CASLPGGGRIYNEQFF
CDR3 DNA: TGTGCCAGCCTCCCCGGTGGGGGAAGAATCTACAATGAGCAGTTCTTC

J gene: TRBJ1-6
clone size: many
V gene: TRBV28
D gene: .
CDR3 protein: CASSLWDTRGPAPLHF
CDR3 DNA: TGTGCCAGCAGTTTATGGGACACAAGGGGCCCGGCACCCCTCCACTTT

J gene: TRBJ1-3
clone size: many
V gene: TRBV5-1
D gene: .
CDR3 protein: CASSLGVPGLTGNTIYF
CDR3 DNA: TGCGCCAGCAGCTTGGGGGTACCGGGGCTGACTGGAAACACCATATATTTT

J gene: TRBJ2-7
clone size: few
V gene: TRBV4-3
D gene: TRBD2
CDR3 protein: CASSQRLAGGSSAGEQYF
CDR3 DNA: TGCGCCAGCAGCCAAAGGCTAGCGGGAGGGTCGAGTGCTGGCGAGCAGTACTTC

J gene: TRBJ2-1
clone size: many
V gene: TRBV12-3/TRBV12-4
D gene: .
CDR3 protein: CASSFNEQFF
CDR3 DNA: TGTGCCAGCAGTTTCAATGAGCAGTTCTTC

J gene: TRBJ2-7
clone size: .
V gene: TRBV4-1
D gene: .
CDR3 protein: CASSQSLRGVGYKQYF
CDR3 DNA: TGCGCCAGCAGCCAATCCCTCCGGGGTGTAGGCTACAAGCAGTACTTC

J gene: TRBJ2-3
clone size: .
V gene: TRBV5-8
D gene: .
CDR3 protein: CASSRDRSTDTQYF
CDR3 DNA: TGTGCCAGCAGCCGAGACAGGAGCACAGATACGCAGTATTTT

J gene: TRBJ2-5
clone size: .
V gene: TRBV9
D gene: TRBD2
CDR3 protein: CASSVASGYQETQYF
CDR3 DNA: TGTGCCAGCAGCGTGGCTAGCGGGTACCAAGAGACCCAGTACTTC

J gene: TRBJ2-6
clone size: .
V gene: TRBV7-3
D gene: TRBD2
CDR3 protein: CASSSGSEAVLTF
CDR3 DNA: TGTGCCAGCAGCAGCGGGAGTGAGGCCGTCCTGACTTTC

J gene: TRBJ2-5
clone size: many
V gene: TRBV11-2
D gene: TRBD1
CDR3 protein: CASSHGQGIETQYF
CDR3 DNA: TGTGCCAGCAGCCACGGACAGGGGATTGAGACCCAGTACTTC

J gene: TRBJ2-3
clone size: few
V gene: TRBV11-2
D gene: TRBD2
CDR3 protein: CASSLVGTSGGAVNTQYF
CDR3 DNA: TGTGCCAGCAGCTTAGTAGGGACTAGCGGGGGGGCGGTTAATACGCAGTATTTT

J gene: TRBJ1-2
clone size: few
V gene: TRBV7-9
D gene: TRBD1
CDR3 protein: CASSVRTGDSNYGYTF
CDR3 DNA: TGTGCCAGCAGCGTACGGACAGGGGATTCTAACTATGGCTACACCTTC

J gene: TRBJ2-3
clone size: many
V gene: TRBV2
D gene: TRBD2
CDR3 protein: CASSESLGGPGTDTQYF
CDR3 DNA: TGTGCCAGCAGTGAATCGTTGGGAGGGCCTGGCACAGATACGCAGTATTTT

J gene: TRBJ2-5
clone size: many
V gene: TRBV12-3/TRBV12-4
D gene: TRBD2
CDR3 protein: CASSPTSGREETQYF
CDR3 DNA: TGTGCCAGCAGCCCGACTAGCGGGAGAGAAGAGACCCAGTACTTC

J gene: TRBJ2-5
clone size: .
V gene: TRBV5-1
D gene: .
CDR3 protein: CASSITSGKETQYF
CDR3 DNA: TGCGCCAGCAGCATCACTTCAGGGAAAGAGACCCAGTACTTC

J gene: TRBJ2-7
clone size: few
V gene: TRBV4-3
D gene: TRBD2
CDR3 protein: CASSQRPSGSYEQYF
CDR3 DNA: TGCGCCAGCAGCCAACGGCCTAGCGGGAGCTACGAGCAGTACTTC

J gene: TRBJ2-3
clone size: few
V gene: TRBV5-1
D gene: .
CDR3 protein: CASSEGLSDTQYF
CDR3 DNA: TGCGCCAGCAGCGAGGGTTTGTCAGATACGCAGTATTTT

J gene: TRBJ2-7
clone size: .
V gene: TRBV7-2
D gene: TRBD2
CDR3 protein: CASSFGLAAYEQYF
CDR3 DNA: TGTGCCAGCAGCTTCGGGCTAGCGGCCTACGAGCAGTACTTC

J gene: TRBJ2-5
clone size: many
V gene: TRBV4-3
D gene: .
CDR3 protein: CASSQDRVGQETQYF
CDR3 DNA: TGCGCCAGCAGCCAAGATCGTGTAGGACAAGAGACCCAGTACTTC

J gene: TRBJ2-7
clone size: many
V gene: TRBV7-2
D gene: TRBD2
CDR3 protein: CASSHSGTSTREQYF
CDR3 DNA: TGTGCCAGCAGCCACTCCGGGACTAGCACGAGGGAGCAGTACTTC

J gene: TRBJ1-2
clone size: few
V gene: TRBV3-1
D gene: .
CDR3 protein: CASSQDGKRLHYYGYTF
CDR3 DNA: TGTGCCAGCAGCCAAGATGGTAAACGGCTTCACTACTATGGCTACACCTTC

J gene: TRBJ2-3
clone size: few
V gene: TRBV27
D gene: .
CDR3 protein: CASSLLVGEVTDTQYF
CDR3 DNA: TGTGCCAGCAGTTTACTAGTCGGGGAGGTGACAGATACGCAGTATTTT

J gene: TRBJ2-1
clone size: few
V gene: TRBV25-1
D gene: .
CDR3 protein: CASSDFRGTHRLDSGNEQFF
CDR3 DNA: TGTGCCAGCAGTGATTTCCGGGGGACTCACCGACTAGACTCGGGCAATGAGCAGTTCTTC

J gene: TRBJ1-2
clone size: many
V gene: TRBV5-8
D gene: TRBD1
CDR3 protein: CASRLTGGYGYTF
CDR3 DNA: TGTGCCAGCAGGTTAACAGGGGGCTATGGCTACACCTTC

J gene: TRBJ2-1
clone size: .
V gene: TRBV20-1
D gene: TRBD2
CDR3 protein: CSAPSGRAVYNEQFF
CDR3 DNA: TGCAGTGCCCCTAGCGGGAGGGCCGTTTACAATGAGCAGTTCTTC

J gene: TRBJ1-6
clone size: .
V gene: TRBV21-1
D gene: .
CDR3 protein: CASSKNLAAEYNSPLHF
CDR3 DNA: TGTGCCAGCAGCAAAAATCTGGCGGCGGAGTATAATTCACCCCTCCACTTT

J gene: TRBJ2-1
clone size: .
V gene: TRBV20-1
D gene: TRBD2
CDR3 protein: CSAVVAGQLNEQFF
CDR3 DNA: TGCAGTGCCGTAGTAGCGGGGCAGCTAAATGAGCAGTTCTTC

J gene: TRBJ2-5
clone size: few
V gene: TRBV6-1
D gene: .
CDR3 protein: CASAAAPEFGTQYF
CDR3 DNA: TGTGCCAGCGCGGCCGCCCCGGAATTTGGGACCCAGTACTTC

J gene: TRBJ2-3
clone size: .
V gene: TRBV9
D gene: .
CDR3 protein: CASGRGGAITDTQYF
CDR3 DNA: TGTGCCAGCGGCCGAGGGGGGGCCATCACAGATACGCAGTATTTT

J gene: TRBJ2-1
clone size: many
V gene: TRBV20-1
D gene: .
CDR3 protein: CSARGEDRGSSYNEQFF
CDR3 DNA: TGCAGTGCTAGAGGAGAGGACCGGGGGAGCTCCTACAATGAGCAGTTCTTC

J gene: TRBJ2-1
clone size: few
V gene: TRBV11-2
D gene: TRBD2
CDR3 protein: CASSRSGGAGNEQFF
CDR3 DNA: TGTGCCAGCAGCCGTAGCGGGGGGGCCGGGAATGAGCAGTTCTTC

J gene: TRBJ1-1
clone size: .
V gene: TRBV5-1
D gene: .
CDR3 protein: CASSPTTTANTEAFF
CDR3 DNA: TGCGCCAGCAGCCCTACAACAACAGCGAACACTGAAGCTTTCTTT

J gene: TRBJ2-1
clone size: many
V gene: TRBV20-1
D gene: .
CDR3 protein: CSAGPRLDEQFF
CDR3 DNA: TGCAGTGCAGGACCCCGCTTGGATGAGCAGTTCTTC

J gene: TRBJ1-1
clone size: few
V gene: TRBV4-2
D gene: .
CDR3 protein: CASSQAWTVNTEAFF
CDR3 DNA: TGTGCCAGCAGCCAAGCATGGACTGTGAACACTGAAGCTTTCTTT

J gene: TRBJ2-1
clone size: many
V gene: TRBV5-1
D gene: .
CDR3 protein: CASSKGGAYNEQFF
CDR3 DNA: TGCGCCAGCAGCAAGGGTGGAGCTTACAATGAGCAGTTCTTC

J gene: TRBJ1-2
clone size: many
V gene: TRBV7-8
D gene: TRBD1
CDR3 protein: CASSGRGLGGYTF
CDR3 DNA: TGTGCCAGCAGCGGCAGGGGGCTGGGAGGCTACACCTTC

J gene: TRBJ2-1
clone size: many
V gene: TRBV6-5
D gene: .
CDR3 protein: CASSYRLEHEQFF
CDR3 DNA: TGTGCCAGCAGTTACCGACTAGAACATGAGCAGTTCTTC

J gene: TRBJ1-2
clone size: few
V gene: TRBV4-2
D gene: .
CDR3 protein: CASSQVAGAIVGYTF
CDR3 DNA: TGTGCCAGCAGCCAAGTTGCGGGGGCGATAGTTGGCTACACCTTC